The present T cell receptor (beta chain) was sequenced within a study of CD4 T cells in relation to SARS-CoV-2 and coronaviruses. Overall study findings and caveats: In about 65% of donors, memory CD4+ clonotypes crossrecognized SARS-CoV-2 and at least one common cold coronavirus spike.

The CDR3 consists of 16 residues. Germline loops: CDR1 SGHNT, CDR2 YYREEE (reference sequence). After removal of 3 bases from V and 6 bases from J, the junction contained 9 bases not matched to a gene. Naive and memory CD4+ T cells were cultured with CEF, then survey-sequenced. TCRdb keeps only in-frame clones here, not all; method: immunoSEQ multiplex PCR. The sample records about 43,000 clones, approximately 80% being singletons. Of note for this clone: Its antigen is unknown.

Sequencing was performed on naive CD4+ T cells from PBMCs, cultured in vitro. Subset defined: naive CD4+ T cells isolated by negative enrichment. The TCR sequence derives from an adult with COVID-19. This rearrangement joins TRBV5-4 to TRBJ2-2, with 9 bases that match TRBD1. The CDR3 nucleotides are TGTGCCAGCAGCTCGAAGAGGACAGGGGTGGCCGGGGAGCTGTTTTTT. Protein: CASSSKRTGVAGELFF.